This T cell receptor (beta chain) was captured in a study of identical twins. One entry per CDR3 protein results from TCRdb running MiXCR on the 5' RACE reads. The sample has about 890,000 distinct CDR3 sequences; roughly an eighth are singletons. Findings of the study overall: Beta out-of-frame sequences displayed a weaker excess of sharing between twins. Insertions ran lower in abundant cord blood beta clonotypes, though not in memory repertoires.

With regard to this clonotype: The antigen remains undetermined.

Germline values: CDR1 SGHRS, CDR2 YFSETQ. The CDR3 has 10 residues. V was pared by 5 bases and J by 9 bases, with 3 bases between. The sample also formed part of further work on yellow fever vaccine responses in identical twins.

The rearrangement links TRBV5-1 to TRBJ1-6; D gene uncertain. This receptor was identified in a woman aged 18-35 years in good health. The sequencing input was PBMCs. The DNA of the CDR3 is TGCGCCAGCAGGGTTTCACCCCTCCACTTT. Translating gives CASRVSPLHF.